This TCR beta chain was obtained from a study of blood T cell repertoires in COVID-19. The overall study: COVID-19 samples, acute and convalescent, were from the United States, Italy and Spain. T cells, B-cell-depleted T cells, or PBMCs supplied cDNA or gDNA.

Original data processing: Reference gene primer amplification in the assay estimated nucleated cell counts. Generated by immunoSEQ multiplex PCR, the TCRdb table keeps only in-frame clones and is missing some. V and J calls and clone size are given by that table; D and trimming were obtained from the DNA. Of roughly 140,000 clones in the sample, approximately 80% were seen once. This clonotype was obtained from a human donor in a cohort sampled during active COVID-19. Sample: peripheral blood.

The CDR3 DNA sequence: TGTGCCAGCAGCGGCAGCGGGGGCCCGAACACCGGGGAGCTGTTTTTT. Protein: CASSGSGGPNTGELFF. The rearrangement uses TRBV14 and TRBJ2-2, with 8 nucleotides matching TRBD2. The V and J ends lost 5 bases and 0 bases, in that order; junction bases with no gene match: 5. Per germline, CDR1 SGHDN and CDR2 FVKESK. The CDR3 extends over 16 amino acids. The complete variable domain, with remaining parts taken from reference TRBV14 and TRBJ2-2, reads EAGVTQFPSHSVIEKGQTVTLRCDPISGHDNLYWYRRVMGKEIKFLLHFVKESKQDESGMPNNRFLAERTGGTYSTLKVQPAELEDSGVYFCASSGSGGPNTGELFFGEGSRLTVL.